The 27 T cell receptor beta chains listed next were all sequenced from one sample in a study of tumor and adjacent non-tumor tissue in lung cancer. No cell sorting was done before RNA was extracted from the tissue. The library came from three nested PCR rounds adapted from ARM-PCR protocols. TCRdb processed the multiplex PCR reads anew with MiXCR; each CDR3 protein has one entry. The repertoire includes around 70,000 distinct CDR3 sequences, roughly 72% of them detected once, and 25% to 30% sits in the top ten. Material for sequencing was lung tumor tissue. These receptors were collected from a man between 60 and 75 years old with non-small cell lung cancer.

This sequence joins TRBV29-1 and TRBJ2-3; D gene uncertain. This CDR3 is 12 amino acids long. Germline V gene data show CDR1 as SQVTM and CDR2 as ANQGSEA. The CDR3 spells CIALPSTDTQYF. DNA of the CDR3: TGCATCGCCCTCCCCAGCACAGATACGCAGTATTTT.

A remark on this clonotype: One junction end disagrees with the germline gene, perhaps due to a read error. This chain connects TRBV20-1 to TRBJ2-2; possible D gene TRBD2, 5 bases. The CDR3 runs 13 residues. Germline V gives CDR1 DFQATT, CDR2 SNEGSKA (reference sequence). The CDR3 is CSARLALTGELLF. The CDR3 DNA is TGCAGTGCTAGACTAGCATTGACCGGGGAGCTGTTGTTT.

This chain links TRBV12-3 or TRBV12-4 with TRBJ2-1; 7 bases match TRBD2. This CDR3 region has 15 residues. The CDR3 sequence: CDSIFPQRDHNEQFF. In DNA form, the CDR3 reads TGTGACAGTATTTTCCCTCAGCGGGACCACAATGAGCAGTTCTTC.

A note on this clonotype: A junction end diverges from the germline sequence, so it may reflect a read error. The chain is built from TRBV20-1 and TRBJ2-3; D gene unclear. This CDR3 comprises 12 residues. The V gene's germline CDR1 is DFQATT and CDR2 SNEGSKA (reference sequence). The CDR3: CSATANRDTEYF. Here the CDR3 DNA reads TGCAGTGCTACCGCTAACAGAGATACGGAGTATTTT.

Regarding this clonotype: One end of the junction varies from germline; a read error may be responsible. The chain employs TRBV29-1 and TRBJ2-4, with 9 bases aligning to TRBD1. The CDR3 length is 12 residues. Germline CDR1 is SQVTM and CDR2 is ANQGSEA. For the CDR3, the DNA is TGTAGCGTTGGGGACAGGGTAAACGTTCAGTACTTC. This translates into CSVGDRVNVQYF.

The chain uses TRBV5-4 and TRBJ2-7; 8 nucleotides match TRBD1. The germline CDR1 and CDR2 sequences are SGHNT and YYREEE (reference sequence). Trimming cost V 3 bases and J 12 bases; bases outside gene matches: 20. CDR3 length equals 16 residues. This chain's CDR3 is CASSYGQGEKSQRRYF. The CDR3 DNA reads TGTGCCAGCAGCTACGGACAGGGCGAGAAATCTCAGAGACGGTACTTC.

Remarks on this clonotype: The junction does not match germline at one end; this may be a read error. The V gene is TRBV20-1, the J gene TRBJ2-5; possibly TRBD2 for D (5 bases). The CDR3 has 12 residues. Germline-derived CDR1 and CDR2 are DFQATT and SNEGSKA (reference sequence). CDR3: CSAIVGGETQYF. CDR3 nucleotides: TGCAGTGCAATAGTTGGTGGGGAGACTCAGTACTTC.

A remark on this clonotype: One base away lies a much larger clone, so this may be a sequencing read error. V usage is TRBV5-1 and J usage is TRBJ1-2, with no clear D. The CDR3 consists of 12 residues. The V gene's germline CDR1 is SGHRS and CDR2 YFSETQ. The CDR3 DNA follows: TGCACCAGCAGCTCCGGGATCTATGGCTACACCTTC. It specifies CTSSSGIYGYTF. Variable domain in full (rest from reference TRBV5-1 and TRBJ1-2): KAGVTQTPRYLIKTRGQQVTLSCSPISGHRSVSWYQQTPGQGLQFLFEYFSETQRNKGNFPGRFSGRQFSNSRSEMNVSTLELGDSALYLCTSSSGIYGYTFGSGTRLTVV.

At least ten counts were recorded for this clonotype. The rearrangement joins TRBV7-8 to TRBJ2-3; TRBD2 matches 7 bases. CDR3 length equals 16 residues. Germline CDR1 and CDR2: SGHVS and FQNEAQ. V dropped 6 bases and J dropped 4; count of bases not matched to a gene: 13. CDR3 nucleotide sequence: TGTGCCAGCAGTCATTCGAGCGGGGAGGGGCCAGATACGCAGTATTTT. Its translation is CASSHSSGEGPDTQYF.

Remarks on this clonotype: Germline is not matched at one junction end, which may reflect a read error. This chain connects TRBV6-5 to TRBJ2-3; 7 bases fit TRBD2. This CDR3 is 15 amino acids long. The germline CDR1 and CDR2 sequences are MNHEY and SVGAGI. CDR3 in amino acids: CASNYSGGGTDTQYF. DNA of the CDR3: TGTGCTAGCAATTACTCGGGAGGCGGTACAGATACGCAGTATTTT.

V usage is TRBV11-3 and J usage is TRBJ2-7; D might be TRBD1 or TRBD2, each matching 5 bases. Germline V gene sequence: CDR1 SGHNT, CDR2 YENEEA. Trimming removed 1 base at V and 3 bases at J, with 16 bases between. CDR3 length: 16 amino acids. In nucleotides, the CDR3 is TGTGCCAGCAGCTTAGGAACTGGGACGAGTAACTACGAGCAGTACTTC. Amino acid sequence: CASSLGTGTSNYEQYF.

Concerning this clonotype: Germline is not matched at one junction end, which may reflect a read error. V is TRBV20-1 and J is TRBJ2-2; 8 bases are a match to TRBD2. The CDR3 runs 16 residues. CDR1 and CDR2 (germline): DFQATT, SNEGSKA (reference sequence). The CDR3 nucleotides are TGCAGTACTACTTTAGCGGGAAGGCCGGAGACCGGGGAGCTATTTTTT. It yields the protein CSTTLAGRPETGELFF.

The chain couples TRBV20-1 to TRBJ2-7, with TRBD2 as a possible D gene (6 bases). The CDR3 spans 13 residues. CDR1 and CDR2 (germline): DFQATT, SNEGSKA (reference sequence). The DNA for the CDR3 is TGCAATGGCTTAGCGGAGAATTCCTACGTGCACTACTTC. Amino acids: CNGLAENSYVHYF.

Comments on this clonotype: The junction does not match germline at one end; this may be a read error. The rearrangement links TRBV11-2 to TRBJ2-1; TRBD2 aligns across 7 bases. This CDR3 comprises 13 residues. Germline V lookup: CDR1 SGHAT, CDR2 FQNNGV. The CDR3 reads CAISPSSGPEQFF. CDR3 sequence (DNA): TGTGCCATCAGCCCTTCTAGCGGACCTGAGCAGTTCTTC.

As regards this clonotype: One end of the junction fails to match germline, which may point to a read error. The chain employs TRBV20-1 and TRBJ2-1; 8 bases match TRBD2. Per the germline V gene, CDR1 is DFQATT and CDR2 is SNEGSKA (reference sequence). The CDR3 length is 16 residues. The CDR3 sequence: CSVTSPLAETYNEQFF. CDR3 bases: TGCAGTGTTACCTCCCCACTAGCGGAGACCTACAATGAGCAGTTTTTC.

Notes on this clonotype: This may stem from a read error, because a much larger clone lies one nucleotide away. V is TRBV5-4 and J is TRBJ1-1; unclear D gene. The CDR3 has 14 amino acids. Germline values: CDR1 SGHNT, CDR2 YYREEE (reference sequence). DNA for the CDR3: TGTGCCAGCAGCTTGGTTGATTTGAACAATGAAGCTTTCTTT. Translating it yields CASSLVDLNNEAFF.

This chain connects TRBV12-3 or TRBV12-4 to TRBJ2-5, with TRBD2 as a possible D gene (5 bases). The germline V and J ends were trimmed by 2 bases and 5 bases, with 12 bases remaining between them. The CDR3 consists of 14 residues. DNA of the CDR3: TGTGCCAGCAGTTTAAATGGACGCGGGGAGACCCAGTACTTC. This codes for CASSLNGRGETQYF.

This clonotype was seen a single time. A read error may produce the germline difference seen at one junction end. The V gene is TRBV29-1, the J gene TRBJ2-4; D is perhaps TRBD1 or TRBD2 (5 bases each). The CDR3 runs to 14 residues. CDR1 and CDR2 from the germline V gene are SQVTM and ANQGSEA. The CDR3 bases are TGCAGCGTTGAGTCGAAGGGTTGGGGGAACATTCAGTATTTC. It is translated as CSVESKGWGNIQYF. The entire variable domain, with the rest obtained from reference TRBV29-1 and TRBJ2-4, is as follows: SAVISQKPSRDICQRGTSLTIQCQVDSQVTMMFWYRQQPGQSLTLIATANQGSEATYESGFVIDKFPISRPNLTFSTLTVSNMSPEDSSIYLCSVESKGWGNIQYFGAGTRLSVL.

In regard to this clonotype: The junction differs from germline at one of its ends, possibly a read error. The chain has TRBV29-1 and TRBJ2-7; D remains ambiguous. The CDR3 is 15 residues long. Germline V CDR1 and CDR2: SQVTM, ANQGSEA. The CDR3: CSIEEPGPSNYEQYF. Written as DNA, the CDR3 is TGCAGCATTGAAGAACCTGGCCCATCCAACTACGAGCAGTATTTC.

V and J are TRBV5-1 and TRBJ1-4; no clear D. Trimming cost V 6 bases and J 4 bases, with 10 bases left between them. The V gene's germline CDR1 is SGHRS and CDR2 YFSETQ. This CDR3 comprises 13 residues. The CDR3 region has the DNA TGCGCCAGCAAGGGATTCCTTAATGAAAAACTGTTTTTT. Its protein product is CASKGFLNEKLFF.

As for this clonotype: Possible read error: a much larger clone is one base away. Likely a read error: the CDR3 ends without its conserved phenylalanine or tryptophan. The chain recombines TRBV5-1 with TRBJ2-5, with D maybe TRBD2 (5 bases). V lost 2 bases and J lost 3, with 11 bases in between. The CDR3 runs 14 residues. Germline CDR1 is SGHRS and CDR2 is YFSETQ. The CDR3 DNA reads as TGCGCCAGCAGCTTCCGGGATCTTAAAGAGACCCAGTACTAC. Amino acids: CASSFRDLKETQYY.

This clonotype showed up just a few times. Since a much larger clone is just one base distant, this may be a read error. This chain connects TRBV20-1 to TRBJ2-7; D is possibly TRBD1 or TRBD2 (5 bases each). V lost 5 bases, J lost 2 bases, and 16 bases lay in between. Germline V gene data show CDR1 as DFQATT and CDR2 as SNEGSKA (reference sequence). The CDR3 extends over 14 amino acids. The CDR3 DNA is TGCAGTGCTCAATGCCGGGACGGAGCCTACGAGCAGTACTTC. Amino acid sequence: CSAQCRDGAYEQYF.

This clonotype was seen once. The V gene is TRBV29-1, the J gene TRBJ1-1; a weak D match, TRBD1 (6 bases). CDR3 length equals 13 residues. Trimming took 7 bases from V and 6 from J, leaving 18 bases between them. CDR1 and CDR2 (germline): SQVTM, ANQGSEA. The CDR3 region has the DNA TGCAGCGCCTCGTCAGGGGAGGACGCTGAAGCTTTCTTT. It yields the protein CSASSGEDAEAFF.

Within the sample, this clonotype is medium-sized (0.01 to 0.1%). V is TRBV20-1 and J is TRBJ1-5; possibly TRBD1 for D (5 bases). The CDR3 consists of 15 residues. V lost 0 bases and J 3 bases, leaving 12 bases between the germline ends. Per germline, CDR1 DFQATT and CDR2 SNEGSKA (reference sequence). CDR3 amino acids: CSARDMSRDNQPQHF. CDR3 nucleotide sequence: TGCAGTGCTAGAGATATGAGCAGGGACAATCAGCCCCAGCATTTT.

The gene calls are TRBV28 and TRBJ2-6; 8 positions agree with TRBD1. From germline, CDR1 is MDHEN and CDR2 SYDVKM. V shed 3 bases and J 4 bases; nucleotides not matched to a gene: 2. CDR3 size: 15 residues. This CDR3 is CASSLTGAGANVLTF. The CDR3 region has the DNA TGTGCCAGCAGTTTGACAGGGGCCGGGGCCAACGTCCTGACTTTC.

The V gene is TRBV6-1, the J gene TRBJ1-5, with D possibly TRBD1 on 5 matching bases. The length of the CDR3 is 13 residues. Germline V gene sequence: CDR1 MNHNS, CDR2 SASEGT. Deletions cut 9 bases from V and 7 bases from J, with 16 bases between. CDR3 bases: TGTGCCAGAACTATCACAGGTAACCAGCCCCAGCATTTT. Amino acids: CARTITGNQPQHF.

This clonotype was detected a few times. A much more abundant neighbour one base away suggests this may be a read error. This CDR3 is CSARDGPRGVGSYNEQFF. The DNA of the CDR3 is TGCAGTGCTAGAGACGGGCCCAGGGGAGTCGGATCCTACAATGAGCAGTTCTTC. The chain carries TRBV20-1 and TRBJ2-1; D possibly corresponds to TRBD1 (6 bases). Germline V gene lookup returns CDR1 DFQATT and CDR2 SNEGSKA (reference sequence). The CDR3 consists of 18 residues. The V end was cut by 0 bases, the J end by 1 base, with 19 bases between.